This TCR beta chain was recovered during a study of radiation and T cells in renal cell carcinoma. Generated by immunoSEQ multiplex PCR, the TCRdb table keeps only in-frame clones and is missing some. The profile shows approximately 140,000 clones, approximately 87% of them singletons. V was clipped by 5 bases and J by 5 bases, with 16 bases between them. The CDR3 loop spans 14 amino acids. Germline loops: CDR1 SGHTA, CDR2 FQGNSA. Documented time point: baseline pretreatment blood. The treatment here: 15 Gy SBRT to primary tumor, nephrectomy 4 weeks later. The material was blood, obtained from a patient whose treatment included radiotherapy and nephrectomy. This chain connects TRBV7-2 to TRBJ2-7; D is possibly TRBD1 or TRBD2 (6 bases each). The origin of this receptor is a woman aged 45-65 years with renal cell carcinoma. This chain's CDR3 is CASSPRRGANEQYF. In nucleotides, the CDR3 is TGTGCCAGCAGCCCTAGGAGGGGGGCCAACGAGCAGTACTTC.